This T cell receptor beta chain was captured in a study of resident and recirculating memory T cells in vitiligo. Study results and caveats: No single dominant TCR clone appeared; lesion clonality varied.

Anyone treated within the previous three months was excluded. TCRdb's table, derived via immunoSEQ multiplex PCR, lists solely in-frame clones and lacks some. The sample has tens of thousands of clones, about 89% seen once. This clone was seen once. Its antigen is as yet unknown. The sample was blood. The receptor comes from a male donor with vitiligo.

CDR3 amino acids: CASSPFVAGLAEAFF. The CDR3 bases are TGTGCCAGCAGCCCCTTCGTGGCAGGGTTGGCTGAAGCTTTCTTT. The rearrangement joins TRBV11-2 to TRBJ1-1, with D possibly matching TRBD1 (5 bases). Germline V gives CDR1 SGHAT, CDR2 FQNNGV. This CDR3 is built from 15 residues. Trimming removed 5 bases from V and 6 bases from J, with 19 bases in between.